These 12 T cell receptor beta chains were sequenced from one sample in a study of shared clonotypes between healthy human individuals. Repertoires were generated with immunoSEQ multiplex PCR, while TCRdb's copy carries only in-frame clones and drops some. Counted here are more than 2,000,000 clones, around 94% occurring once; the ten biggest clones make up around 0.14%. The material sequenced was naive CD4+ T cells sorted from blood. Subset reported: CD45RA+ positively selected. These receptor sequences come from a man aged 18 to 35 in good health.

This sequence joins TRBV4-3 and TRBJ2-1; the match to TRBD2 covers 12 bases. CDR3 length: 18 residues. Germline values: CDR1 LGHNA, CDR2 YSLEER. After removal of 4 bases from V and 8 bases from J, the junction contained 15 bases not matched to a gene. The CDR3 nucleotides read TGCGCCAGCAGCCTCCGATCAGATCGGACTAGCGGGACGTATGAGCAGTTCTTC. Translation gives CASSLRSDRTSGTYEQFF.

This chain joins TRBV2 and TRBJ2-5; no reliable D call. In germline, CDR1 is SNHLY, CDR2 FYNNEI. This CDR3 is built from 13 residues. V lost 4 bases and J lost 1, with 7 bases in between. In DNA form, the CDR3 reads TGTGCCAGCAGTGCAGAGATCCAAGAGACCCAGTACTTC. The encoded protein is CASSAEIQETQYF.

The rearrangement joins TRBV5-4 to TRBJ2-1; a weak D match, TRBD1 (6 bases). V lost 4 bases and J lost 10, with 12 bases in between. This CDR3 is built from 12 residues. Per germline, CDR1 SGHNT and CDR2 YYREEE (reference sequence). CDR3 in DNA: TGTGCCAGCAGCCAGGGGTTTCGGGAGCAGTTCTTC. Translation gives CASSQGFREQFF.

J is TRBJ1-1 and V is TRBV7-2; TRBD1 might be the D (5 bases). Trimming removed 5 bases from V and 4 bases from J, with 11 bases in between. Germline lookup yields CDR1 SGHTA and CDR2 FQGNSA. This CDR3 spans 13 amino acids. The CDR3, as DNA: TGTGCCAGCAGCGCACAAGGGACCACTGAAGCTTTCTTT. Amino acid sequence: CASSAQGTTEAFF. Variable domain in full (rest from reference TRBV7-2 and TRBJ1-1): GAGVSQSPSNKVTEKGKDVELRCDPISGHTALYWYRQSLGQGLEFLIYFQGNSAPDKSGLPSDRFSAERTGGSVSTLTIQRTQQEDSAVYLCASSAQGTTEAFFGQGTRLTVV.

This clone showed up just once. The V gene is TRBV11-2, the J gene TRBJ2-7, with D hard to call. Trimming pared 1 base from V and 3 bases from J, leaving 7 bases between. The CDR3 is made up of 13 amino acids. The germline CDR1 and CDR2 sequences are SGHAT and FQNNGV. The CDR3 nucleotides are TGTGCCAGCAGCTTAGGACGGATCTACGAGCAGTACTTC. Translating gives CASSLGRIYEQYF.

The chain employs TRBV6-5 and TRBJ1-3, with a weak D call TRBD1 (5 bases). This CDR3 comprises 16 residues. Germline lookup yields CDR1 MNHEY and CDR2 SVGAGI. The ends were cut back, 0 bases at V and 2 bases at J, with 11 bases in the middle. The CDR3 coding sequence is TGTGCCAGCAGTTACTCACGGGGGGGTCCTGGAAACACCATATATTTT. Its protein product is CASSYSRGGPGNTIYF.

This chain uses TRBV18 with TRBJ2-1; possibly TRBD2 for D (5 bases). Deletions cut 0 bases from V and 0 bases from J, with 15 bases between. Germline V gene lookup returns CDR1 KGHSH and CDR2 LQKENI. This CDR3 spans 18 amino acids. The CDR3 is CASSPPTGIRASYNEQFF. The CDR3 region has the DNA TGTGCCAGCTCACCACCGACGGGGATAAGAGCCTCCTACAATGAGCAGTTCTTC.

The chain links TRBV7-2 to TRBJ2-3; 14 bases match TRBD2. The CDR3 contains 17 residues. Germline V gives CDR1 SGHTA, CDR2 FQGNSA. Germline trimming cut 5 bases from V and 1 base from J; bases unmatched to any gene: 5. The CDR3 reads CASSTGTSGSGTDTQYF. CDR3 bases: TGTGCCAGCAGCACCGGGACTAGCGGGAGCGGCACAGATACGCAGTATTTT.

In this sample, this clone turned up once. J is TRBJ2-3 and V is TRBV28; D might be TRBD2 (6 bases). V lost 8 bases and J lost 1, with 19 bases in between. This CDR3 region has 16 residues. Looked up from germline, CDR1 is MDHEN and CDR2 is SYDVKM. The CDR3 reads CASSTGGGIGTDTQYF. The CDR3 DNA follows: TGTGCCAGCTCCACGGGTGGGGGGATTGGCACAGATACGCAGTATTTT.

The CDR3 reads CASSQGLSNQPQHF. CDR3 nucleotides: TGTGCCAGCAGTCAGGGACTTAGCAATCAGCCCCAGCATTTT. The chain combines TRBV7-9 with TRBJ1-5, with a tentative D call TRBD1 (5 bases). The CDR3 consists of 14 residues. The germline gives CDR1 SEHNR, CDR2 FQNEAQ (reference sequence). V gave up 6 bases and J gave up 0 bases, with 9 bases separating them. The full variable domain, in which reference TRBV7-9 and TRBJ1-5 provide the parts outside the CDR3, is DTGVSQNPRHKITKRGQNVTFRCDPISEHNRLYWYRQTLGQGPEFLTYFQNEAQLEKSRLLSDRFSAERPKGSFSTLEIQRTEQGDSAMYLCASSQGLSNQPQHFGDGTRLSIL.

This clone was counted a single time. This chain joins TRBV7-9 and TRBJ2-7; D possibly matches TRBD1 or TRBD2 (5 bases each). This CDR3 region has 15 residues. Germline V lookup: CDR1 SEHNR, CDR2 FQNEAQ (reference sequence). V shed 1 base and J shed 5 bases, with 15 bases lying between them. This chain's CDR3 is CASSLGAGTSHEQYF. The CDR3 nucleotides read TGTGCCAGCAGCTTAGGAGCAGGGACGTCCCACGAGCAGTACTTC.

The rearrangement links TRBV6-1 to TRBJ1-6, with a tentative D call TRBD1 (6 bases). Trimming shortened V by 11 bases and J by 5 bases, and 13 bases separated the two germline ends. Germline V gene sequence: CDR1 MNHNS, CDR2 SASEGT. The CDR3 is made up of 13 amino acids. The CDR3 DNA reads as TGTGCCGGTGGACAGCTAAATAATTCACCCCTCCACTTT. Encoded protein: CAGGQLNNSPLHF.